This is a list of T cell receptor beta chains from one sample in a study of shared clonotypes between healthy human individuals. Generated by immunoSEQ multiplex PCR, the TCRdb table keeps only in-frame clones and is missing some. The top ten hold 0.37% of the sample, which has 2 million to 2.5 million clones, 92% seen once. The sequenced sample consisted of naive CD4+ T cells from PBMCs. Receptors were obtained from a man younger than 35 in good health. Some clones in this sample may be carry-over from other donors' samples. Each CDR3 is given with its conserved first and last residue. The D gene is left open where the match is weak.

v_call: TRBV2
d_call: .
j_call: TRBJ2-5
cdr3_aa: CASTRQSSETQYF
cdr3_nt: TGTGCCAGCACAAGGCAGTCTAGTGAGACCCAGTACTTC

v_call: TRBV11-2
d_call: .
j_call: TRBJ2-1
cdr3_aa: CASTSGPYNEQFF
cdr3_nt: TGTGCCAGCACCTCAGGGCCCTACAATGAGCAGTTCTTC

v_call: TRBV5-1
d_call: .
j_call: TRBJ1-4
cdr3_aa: CASSLKTPNEKLFF
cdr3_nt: TGCGCCAGCAGCTTGAAGACTCCAAATGAAAAACTGTTTTTT

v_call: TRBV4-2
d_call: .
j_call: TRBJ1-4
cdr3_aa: CASSQWAGRTEKLFF
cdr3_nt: TGTGCCAGCAGCCAATGGGCGGGACGTACGGAAAAACTGTTTTTT

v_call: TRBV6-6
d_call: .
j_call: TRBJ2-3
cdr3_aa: CASSNGLRGRTDTQYF
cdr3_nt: TGTGCCAGCAGTAACGGGCTACGCGGCCGCACAGATACGCAGTATTTT

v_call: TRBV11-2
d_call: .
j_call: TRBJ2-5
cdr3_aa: CASSDGVQETQYF
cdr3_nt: TGTGCCAGCAGCGACGGGGTTCAAGAGACCCAGTACTTC

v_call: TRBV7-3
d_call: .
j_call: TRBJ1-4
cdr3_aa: CASSQHGEGKLFF
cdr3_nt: TGTGCCAGCAGCCAACACGGGGAGGGAAAACTGTTTTTT

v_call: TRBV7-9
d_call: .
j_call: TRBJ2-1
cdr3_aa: CASSLLGLPNNEQFF
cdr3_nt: TGTGCCAGCAGCCTCCTCGGGCTTCCTAACAATGAGCAGTTCTTC

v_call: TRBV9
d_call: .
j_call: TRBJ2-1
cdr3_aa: CASSADRHNEQFF
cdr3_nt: TGTGCCAGCAGCGCCGACAGGCACAATGAGCAGTTCTTC

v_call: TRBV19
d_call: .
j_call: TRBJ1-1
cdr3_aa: CASVDGLNTEAFF
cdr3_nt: TGTGCCAGTGTGGACGGACTGAACACTGAAGCTTTCTTT

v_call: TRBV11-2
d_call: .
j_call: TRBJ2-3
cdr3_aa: CASSLVRAASTDTQYF
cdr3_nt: TGTGCCAGCAGCTTAGTGCGAGCGGCCAGCACAGATACGCAGTATTTT

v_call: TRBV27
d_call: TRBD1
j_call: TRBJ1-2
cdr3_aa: CASSGTGIRYGYTF
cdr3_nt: TGTGCCAGCAGTGGGACAGGGATTCGATATGGCTACACCTTC

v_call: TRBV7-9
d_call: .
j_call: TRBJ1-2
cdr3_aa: CASSLGANYGYTF
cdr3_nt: TGTGCCAGCAGCTTAGGTGCTAACTATGGCTACACCTTC

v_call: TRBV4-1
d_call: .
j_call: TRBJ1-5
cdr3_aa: CASSQLAGGNQPQHF
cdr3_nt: TGCGCCAGCAGCCAATTGGCGGGAGGGAATCAGCCCCAGCATTTT